This T cell receptor (beta chain) stems from a study of blood T cell repertoires in COVID-19. The data were produced by immunoSEQ multiplex PCR, yet TCRdb's version contains in-frame clones alone and is incomplete. Of roughly 250,000 clones in the sample, around 82% were seen once. Germline values: CDR1 MDHEN, CDR2 SYDVKM. The V and J ends lost 7 bases and 2 bases, in that order; junction bases with no gene match: 15. The CDR3 has 17 residues. The sequence derives from a human donor in a cohort sampled during active COVID-19. This rearrangement joins TRBV28 to TRBJ1-1, with TRBD1 matching 8 bases. The specimen sequenced was peripheral blood. This CDR3 reads CASTYLPGQAPNTEAFF. The DNA of the CDR3 is TGTGCCAGCACCTACCTTCCGGGACAGGCACCTAACACTGAAGCTTTCTTT.